What follows are 13 T cell receptor beta chains derived from one specimen sequenced in a study of blood T cell repertoires in COVID-19. TCRdb's table, derived via immunoSEQ multiplex PCR, lists solely in-frame clones and lacks some. The sample lists 200,000 to 300,000 clones; roughly 83% were seen once. Sequencing was carried out using peripheral blood. Source of these receptors: a woman of 80 years or more with acute or convalescent COVID-19.

This clone was recorded a few times. The rearrangement links TRBV12-5 to TRBJ2-1; TRBD2 aligns across 7 bases. The junction had 10 bases not matched to a gene; V was cut back by 4 bases and J by 10 bases. The CDR3 loop spans 14 amino acids. Germline CDR1 LGHNT, CDR2 FRNRAP. Here the CDR3 DNA reads TGTGCTAGTGGTTCACGGGGAGGGGTCGAGGAGCAGTTCTTC. It specifies CASGSRGGVEEQFF.

The chain has TRBV9 and TRBJ2-3, with D possibly TRBD1 on 7 matching bases. The CDR3 extends over 15 amino acids. The germline gives CDR1 SGDLS, CDR2 YYNGEE. Trimming took 0 bases from V and 3 from J, leaving 11 bases between them. The CDR3 loop reads CASSVGGTVTDTQYF. In DNA form, the CDR3 reads TGTGCCAGCAGCGTAGGCGGGACAGTGACAGATACGCAGTATTTT.

The chain recombines TRBV6-5 with TRBJ2-1; D call uncertain. Germline values: CDR1 MNHEY, CDR2 SVGAGI. The CDR3 consists of 15 residues. The V end lost 6 bases, the J end lost 2 bases, and 14 bases lay between the germline ends. The CDR3 DNA reads TGTGCCAGCAGCCGTAGGCTAGTGACCTACAATGAGCAGTTCTTC. Protein sequence: CASSRRLVTYNEQFF.

The chain links TRBV2 to TRBJ1-6; possibly TRBD1 for D (6 bases). CDR1 SNHLY and CDR2 FYNNEI come from the germline V gene. Deletions cut 7 bases from V and 8 bases from J, with 12 bases between. The CDR3 covers 13 residues. CDR3 loop: CASNRERDSPLHF. The CDR3 DNA reads as TGTGCCAGCAACAGGGAACGAGATTCACCCCTCCACTTT.

The genes are TRBV24-1 and TRBJ2-2; TRBD1 matches at 9 bases. Germline V lookup: CDR1 KGHDR, CDR2 SFDVKD. J was trimmed by 4 bases and V by 9 bases; bases with no gene match: 11. The length of the CDR3 is 16 residues. CDR3 region: CATALSGQGRTGELFF. The CDR3 DNA is TGTGCCACCGCCCTCTCGGGACAGGGCCGCACCGGGGAGCTGTTTTTT.

The chain is built from TRBV7-9 and TRBJ2-5; TRBD1 agrees at 8 bases. V was clipped by 2 bases and J by 1 base; unmatched bases: 3. Germline CDR1 SEHNR, CDR2 FQNEAQ (reference sequence). CDR3 length: 15 residues. CDR3 DNA sequence: TGTGCCAGCAGCTTACCAGGGGGCCCCCAAGAGACCCAGTACTTC. Its protein product is CASSLPGGPQETQYF.

This sequence joins TRBV2 and TRBJ1-5, with 9 bases lining up with TRBD1. CDR1 is SNHLY and CDR2 is FYNNEI in the germline V gene. The CDR3 extends over 16 amino acids. V lost 6 bases to trimming and J lost 6 bases; unmatched junction nucleotides: 12. CDR3 DNA: TGTGCCAGCAGGCTTACAGGGGGCGCATTGGGTCAGCCCCAGCATTTT. Amino acids: CASRLTGGALGQPQHF.

This clone was counted a few times. The V call is TRBV7-3, the J call TRBJ2-3; 7 bases agree with TRBD2. The germline gives CDR1 SGHTA, CDR2 FQGTGA. The CDR3 totals 17 residues. J gave up 1 base and V 5 bases, and 12 bases lay outside the gene matches. The CDR3 DNA sequence: TGTGCCAGCAGCCCCAGGACGGGAGGTAGGGGCACAGATACGCAGTATTTT. Protein product: CASSPRTGGRGTDTQYF.

This clone came up a few times. V usage is TRBV28 and J usage is TRBJ1-5; D call uncertain. The CDR3 consists of 15 residues. The ends were cut back, 6 bases at V and 1 base at J, with 13 bases in the middle. Germline V gives CDR1 MDHEN, CDR2 SYDVKM. Here the CDR3 reads CASSPSRLSNQPQHF. In DNA, the CDR3 is TGTGCCAGCAGCCCCTCGAGGCTAAGCAATCAGCCCCAGCATTTT.

The chain carries TRBV21-1 and TRBJ2-3; the table names TRBD1, a call not compared with the DNA. TRBV21-1 is a recognized pseudogene. There are 16 residues in the CDR3. CDR3 bases: TGTGCCAGCAGCAAAGGAGGACAGGGGGGTGCAGATACGCAGTATTTT. It codes for CASSKGGQGGADTQYF.

This chain joins TRBV14 and TRBJ1-2; 7 bases line up with TRBD1. Germline V gives CDR1 SGHDN, CDR2 FVKESK. Germline trimming cut 2 bases from V and 8 bases from J; bases unmatched to any gene: 5. The CDR3 consists of 13 residues. The CDR3 spells CASSQRTGGGYTF. The DNA for the CDR3 is TGTGCCAGCAGCCAAAGGACAGGCGGGGGCTACACCTTC.

This clone was seen more than once but under ten times. The chain uses TRBV18 and TRBJ1-1; 9 nucleotides match TRBD1. V shed 6 bases, J shed 9 bases, and the junction held 11 bases outside the gene matches. Germline CDR1 KGHSH, CDR2 LQKENI. This CDR3 region has 14 residues. This chain's CDR3 is CASSPSGTGNQAFF. CDR3 coding DNA: TGTGCCAGCTCTCCCAGTGGGACAGGGAATCAAGCTTTCTTT.

This rearrangement joins TRBV9 to TRBJ1-3; 10 nucleotides line up with TRBD1. The J segment lost 0 bases and the V segment lost 3 bases, leaving 3 bases of the junction unmatched. This CDR3 is 16 amino acids long. Germline-derived CDR1 and CDR2 are SGDLS and YYNGEE. For the CDR3, the DNA is TGTGCCAGCAGCGAGGGACAGGGGTACTCTGGAAACACCATATATTTT. Translated: CASSEGQGYSGNTIYF.